This T cell receptor beta chain is from a study of blood T cells in healthy people across ages. Study at large: The capture of about one barcoded beta molecule per two T cells was achieved by template switching. Points from the study as a whole: It was found that TCR beta diversity correlated strongly with the percentage of naive T cells. A roughly linear age-dependent decrease characterized TCR beta diversity per million T cells.

A second PCR, run for roughly 7 to 11 cycles, used a sample-barcoded 5' primer plus a J-beta primer mix. MiXCR, run by TCRdb on the 5' RACE reads, gives a single entry per CDR3 protein. The profile shows 1,800,000 or so distinct CDR3 sequences, 35% to 50% of them singletons. Researchers collected about 9.7 milliliters of peripheral blood from every single donor. With respect to this clonotype: The antigen is undetermined.

The sample consisted of blood. The clonotype was recovered from a human donor in good health.

The chain's CDR3 is CASSHGDRVTDTQYF. The CDR3 bases are TGCGCCAGCAGCCATGGGGACAGGGTTACAGATACGCAGTATTTT. The chain recombines TRBV4-1 with TRBJ2-3; TRBD1 matches at 9 bases. CDR1 and CDR2 from the germline V gene are MGHRA and YSYEKL. The trim removed 3 bases at V and 3 bases at J, leaving 4 bases unmatched. The CDR3 spans 15 residues.